This TCR beta chain originates from a study of blood T cells in healthy people across ages. CDR3 length: 12 amino acids. V was pared by 6 bases and J by 1 base, with 9 bases between. The germline CDR1 and CDR2 sequences are SQVTM and ANQGSEA. Primed by a sample-barcoded 5' primer and a J-beta primer mix, a second PCR proceeded for roughly 6 to 12 cycles. TCRdb fed the 5' RACE reads into MiXCR, producing one record per CDR3 protein. This sample carries some 1,500,000 distinct CDR3 sequences, about 42% of them seen once, and the ten largest clones take around 4%. Sequences were obtained from blood. The chain joins TRBV29-1 to TRBJ1-1, with D possibly matching TRBD1 (6 bases). This TCR was recovered from a woman aged 18-29 years in good health. CDR3 sequence reads: CSVGGANTEAFF. CDR3 bases: TGCAGCGTCGGGGGGGCGAACACTGAAGCTTTCTTT.